Listed below are T cell receptor beta chains from one sample, sequenced in a study of blood T cell repertoires in COVID-19. Data came from immunoSEQ multiplex PCR; TCRdb stores just in-frame clones and leaves some out. The sample holds some 140,000 clones; roughly 79% are singletons and the top ten take 8.4%. The sample comprised peripheral blood. The origin of the receptors is an older woman with active or convalescent COVID-19. The CDR3 runs from the conserved cysteine through the conserved F or W. The D gene is left open where the match is weak. Part of the rows lack a size; the others show once, few, many or a class for expanded clones.

-	-	TRBV7-2	TRBJ2-3	TGTGCCAGCAGCTCGTTTAGCGTTCATACGCAGTATTTT	CASSSFSVHTQYF
-	-	TRBV5-1	TRBJ2-7	TGCGCCAGCAGCGAAGGGGGCTACGAGCAGTACTTC	CASSEGGYEQYF
-	-	TRBV4-1	TRBJ1-1	TGCGCCAGCAGCCAAGATTCGGCGGGCACTGAAGCTTTCTTT	CASSQDSAGTEAFF
-	once	TRBV27	TRBJ2-5	TGTGCCAGCAGCCTAGGGGGTTCGACTGATGAGACCCAGTACTTC	CASSLGGSTDETQYF
TRBD2	-	TRBV25-1	TRBJ2-5	TGTGCCAGCAGTGGGAACCGGGGGGGAGAGACCCAGTACTTC	CASSGNRGGETQYF
-	-	TRBV28	TRBJ2-7	TGTGCCAGCAGTTTATCCCTGGAGGGCTACGAGCAGTACTTC	CASSLSLEGYEQYF
-	-	TRBV28	TRBJ2-6	TGTGCCAGCAGTAATCCATCAGGGGCCTCTGGTGGGGCCAACGTCCTGACTTTC	CASSNPSGASGGANVLTF
TRBD1	-	TRBV24-1	TRBJ1-5	TGTGCCACGGGACAGGGCAATCAGCCCCAGCATTTT	CATGQGNQPQHF
-	-	TRBV10-3	TRBJ1-2	TGTGCCATCCGGGGGGAGGGCTATGGCTACACCTTC	CAIRGEGYGYTF
-	-	TRBV6-4	TRBJ2-3	TGTGCCAGCCGGCGGCAGGGCACCCCCACAGATACGCAGTATTTT	CASRRQGTPTDTQYF
-	-	TRBV7-3	TRBJ2-7	TGTGCCAGCAGCCAGACAGGGGACTACTACGAGCAGTACTTC	CASSQTGDYYEQYF
-	few	TRBV24-1	TRBJ1-2	TGTGCCACCAGTGATCCAGGTATCTATGGCTACACCTTC	CATSDPGIYGYTF
-	-	TRBV2	TRBJ1-3	TGTGCCAGCAACGAAGGGGCCGGAAACACCATATATTTT	CASNEGAGNTIYF
-	-	TRBV7-2	TRBJ1-1	TGTGCCAGCAGCCGCGCGGGAACTCTCAGGGAAGCTTTCTTT	CASSRAGTLREAFF
-	-	TRBV28	TRBJ1-5	TGTGCCAGCAGTTTATGGACCGGGGAACAGCCCCAGCATTTT	CASSLWTGEQPQHF
-	-	TRBV7-9	TRBJ1-1	TGTGCCAGCGCTTTAGAGGGAGGCGGTGAAGCTTTCTTT	CASALEGGGEAFF
TRBD2	-	TRBV7-3	TRBJ2-3	TGTGCCAGCAGCTTAACCGGGACTACGGATACGCAGTATTTT	CASSLTGTTDTQYF
TRBD2	-	TRBV27	TRBJ2-3	TGTGCCAGCAGTTTAACTAGCGGGGGGGCCGTCACAGATACGCAGTATTTT	CASSLTSGGAVTDTQYF
-	-	TRBV5-6	TRBJ1-1	TGTGCCAGCAGCTTGGAACAGAGGAACACTGAAGCTTTCTTT	CASSLEQRNTEAFF
TRBD1	-	TRBV2	TRBJ1-1	TGTGCCAGCAGCCCGGGACAGGGGGGTAGCACTGAAGCTTTCTTT	CASSPGQGGSTEAFF
TRBD2	-	TRBV28	TRBJ2-5	TGTGCCAGCAGATCATCCGGCGGGAGGAATGGGGAGACCCAGTACTTC	CASRSSGGRNGETQYF
TRBD1	-	TRBV28	TRBJ2-7	TGTGCCAGCAGTTTCTCGCTCCCCGGGACAGGGGGTAGGGAGCAGTACTTC	CASSFSLPGTGGREQYF
-	-	TRBV19	TRBJ1-4	TGTGCCAGTAGTATAACAGGGAGTGGAGAAAAACTGTTTTTT	CASSITGSGEKLFF
-	once	TRBV6-5	TRBJ1-1	TGTGCCAGCCGGTTCAGAGCTAGTGAAGCTTTCTTT	CASRFRASEAFF
-	-	TRBV27	TRBJ2-7	TGTGCCAGCAGTCGGGGTTACGAGCAGTACTTC	CASSRGYEQYF
-	-	TRBV7-8	TRBJ2-1	TGTGCCAGCAGCTTATATAAGGGGAACCTCCGGGAGCAGTTCTTC	CASSLYKGNLREQFF
-	-	TRBV11-2	TRBJ2-3	TGTGCCAGCAGCTTGGGGCGGGGAGATACGCAGTATTTT	CASSLGRGDTQYF
TRBD2	-	TRBV30	TRBJ2-7	TGTGCCTGGGGACTAGCGAAATACGAGCAGTACTTC	CAWGLAKYEQYF
TRBD2	-	TRBV2	TRBJ2-5	TGTTCTTCAGCCTTGGGGGGACTAGCGGGAGGATTGGAGACCCAGTACTTC	CSSALGGLAGGLETQYF
-	-	TRBV2	TRBJ1-1	TGTGCCAGCAGGGTAATGGCGAACACTGAAGCTTTCTTT	CASRVMANTEAFF
-	-	TRBV3-1/TRBV3-2	TRBJ1-2	TGTGCCAGCAGCCAAGAGGAAGGGCGGGAACGCTTC	CASSQEEGRERF
TRBD1	-	TRBV19	TRBJ2-7	TGTGCCAGTAAACAGGGGTACGAGCAGTACTTC	CASKQGYEQYF
-	-	TRBV18	TRBJ1-3	TGTGCCAGCTCACCGTTCGAAGCGCGGGACGGAAACACCATATATTTT	CASSPFEARDGNTIYF
-	-	TRBV20-1	TRBJ1-6	TGCAGTGCTAGTCGGCAACAGTATAATTCACCCCTCCACTTT	CSASRQQYNSPLHF
-	-	TRBV10-3	TRBJ1-5	TGTGCCACCAAGGGAGGGCAGGACAATCAGCCCCAGCATTTT	CATKGGQDNQPQHF
TRBD1	-	TRBV28	TRBJ2-2	TGTGCCAGCAGGCGGGACAGGTTAGATTCCGGGGAGCTGTTTTTT	CASRRDRLDSGELFF
TRBD1	-	TRBV10-3	TRBJ2-1	TGTGCCATCAGTGAAACAGGGGAACCCTACAATGAGCAGTTCTTC	CAISETGEPYNEQFF
-	-	TRBV14	TRBJ1-5	TGTGCCAGCAGCGGGGGCTTCAATCAGCCCCAGCATTTT	CASSGGFNQPQHF
-	-	TRBV7-9	TRBJ1-2	TGTGCCAGCAGCTTAGCTATTAAGCCCTTTAGTTGCACCTTC	CASSLAIKPFSCTF
-	few	TRBV5-6	TRBJ1-3	TGTGCCAGCAGCCTGAGCGGGGCCAACTCTGGAAACACCATATATTTT	CASSLSGANSGNTIYF
TRBD2	once	TRBV5-1	TRBJ2-1	TGCGCCAGCAGTCCGGCCGGGACTAGCGGGGGCAATGAGCAGTTCTTC	CASSPAGTSGGNEQFF
TRBD2	-	TRBV4-2	TRBJ2-7	TGTGCCAGCAGCCAAGCAGCCAAGGTCGCGGGACTAGCGGGACTCGAGCAGTACTTC	CASSQAAKVAGLAGLEQYF